The sequence of this T cell receptor (beta chain) was determined in a study of vaccination effects on CD4 cells after COVID-19. Findings of the study overall: Recruitment yielded few convalescent patients, and the study had no early post-infection timepoints. At late timepoints after vaccination, vaccine- and infection-induced clones shrank markedly.

Germline assignment: CDR1 MNHNY and CDR2 SVGAGI (reference sequence). The CDR3 is 13 amino acids. J lost 3 bases, V lost 7 bases, and 3 bases had no gene match. The data were produced by immunoSEQ multiplex PCR, yet TCRdb's version contains in-frame clones alone and is incomplete. The repertoire holds approximately 25,000 clones, roughly 73% seen once, with around 20% in the top ten. Points on this clone: No antigen is known for it.

Expansion with viral peptide pools was applied to antigen-specific CD4+ T cells by the ViraFEST assay prior to sequencing. CD4+ T cells were isolated after around ten days of culture. Nucleocapsid antibody tests were negative, and the vaccine recipients had no prior SARS-CoV-2 infection. Cultures had half their medium replaced with IL-2 medium on days 3 and 7. The chain uses TRBV6-6 and TRBJ1-1; 9 nucleotides align to TRBD1. The sequencing used CD4+ T cells from PBMCs cultured with HCoV-NL63 spike peptides, collected before COVID-19 vaccination. The TCR comes from a human donor who received a COVID-19 vaccine. The CDR3 is CASTGTGHTEAFF. As DNA, the CDR3 is TGTGCCAGCACCGGGACAGGGCACACTGAAGCTTTCTTT.